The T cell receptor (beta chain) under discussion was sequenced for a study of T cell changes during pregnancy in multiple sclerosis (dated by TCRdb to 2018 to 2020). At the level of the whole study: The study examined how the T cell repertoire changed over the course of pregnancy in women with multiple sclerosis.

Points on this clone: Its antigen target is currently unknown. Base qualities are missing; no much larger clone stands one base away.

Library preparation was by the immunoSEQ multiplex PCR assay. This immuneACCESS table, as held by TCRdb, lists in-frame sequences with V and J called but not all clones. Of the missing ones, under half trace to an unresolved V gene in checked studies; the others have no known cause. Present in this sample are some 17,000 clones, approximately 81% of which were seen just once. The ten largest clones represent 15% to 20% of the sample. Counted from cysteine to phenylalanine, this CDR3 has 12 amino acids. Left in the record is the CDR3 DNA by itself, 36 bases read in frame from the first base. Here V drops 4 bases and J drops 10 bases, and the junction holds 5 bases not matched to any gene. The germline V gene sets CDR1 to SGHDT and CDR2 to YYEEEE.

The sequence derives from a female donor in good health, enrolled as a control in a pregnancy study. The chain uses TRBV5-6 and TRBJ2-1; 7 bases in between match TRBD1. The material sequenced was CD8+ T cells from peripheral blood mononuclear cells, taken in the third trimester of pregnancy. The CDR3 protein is CASSQQGKEQFF. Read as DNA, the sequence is TGTGCCAGCAGCCAACAGGGGAAAGAGCAGTTCTTC.